A single sample gave rise to the 12 T cell receptor beta chains below, sequenced in a study of shared clonotypes between healthy human individuals. Clones were sequenced by immunoSEQ multiplex PCR, and TCRdb holds only the in-frame ones, with some missing. Altogether 550,000 to 600,000 clones are present, 70% to 80% being singletons, with the ten largest covering about 12%. The specimen sequenced was PBMCs. These receptors came from a middle-aged woman in good health. Some clones in this sample may be carry-over from other donors' samples.

The gene calls are TRBV12-2 and TRBJ2-3; no DNA check was done on the table's D call, TRBD2. TRBV12-2 is recorded as a pseudogene. The CDR3 covers 23 residues. As DNA, the CDR3 is TGTGCAAGTCGCTTAGAAGGGCGCCAAAGACCGACTAGCGGGAGTAACCCCACAGATACGCAGTATTTT. Protein product: CASRLEGRQRPTSGSNPTDTQYF.

The chain joins TRBV5-1 to TRBJ2-3, with 8 bases matching TRBD2. CDR1 and CDR2 from the germline V gene are SGHRS and YFSETQ. Trimming at V came to 4 bases and at J to 8 bases, leaving 15 bases not matched to a gene. This CDR3 is 16 amino acids long. The CDR3 region has the DNA TGCGCCAGCAGCCCGATTGAACTAGCGGCGCCGGGTACGCAGTATTTT. The encoded protein is CASSPIELAAPGTQYF.

The gene calls are TRBV5-1 and TRBJ2-2, with D tentatively TRBD1 (6 bases). CDR3 size: 12 residues. The germline V gene encodes CDR1 SGHRS and CDR2 YFSETQ. V was cut by 4 bases and J by 11 bases, with 12 bases left in between. The CDR3 sequence is CASSADSGELFF. The CDR3 DNA reads as TGCGCCAGCAGCGCGGACAGCGGCGAGCTGTTTTTT.

The chain combines TRBV27 with TRBJ2-2, with unresolved D. Germline loops: CDR1 MNHEY, CDR2 SMNVEV (reference sequence). The CDR3 is made up of 13 amino acids. The germline V and J ends were trimmed by 6 bases and 2 bases, with 7 bases remaining between them. CDR3 in amino acids: CASRDRNTGELFF. CDR3 DNA: TGTGCCAGCAGGGACCGAAACACCGGGGAGCTGTTTTTT.

V usage is TRBV18 and J usage is TRBJ2-5; 8 bases align to TRBD1. CDR1 is KGHSH and CDR2 is LQKENI in the germline V gene. V shed 0 bases and J 5 bases; nucleotides not matched to a gene: 5. CDR3 size: 15 residues. In nucleotides, the CDR3 is TGTGCCAGCTCACCACCGACAGGGGCCCGGGAGACCCAGTACTTC. Translated, it gives CASSPPTGARETQYF.

This clone was observed a handful of times. This sample also contains other DNA sequences that code for the same CDR3. The V call is TRBV5-1, the J call TRBJ1-1; D might be TRBD1 (6 bases). The V end lost 2 bases, the J end lost 5 bases, and 10 bases lay between the germline ends. Germline CDR1 and CDR2: SGHRS and YFSETQ. This CDR3 region has 13 residues. CDR3 DNA: TGCGCCAGCAGCTTAAGAGGGGGGACTGAAGCTTTCTTT. This codes for CASSLRGGTEAFF. Full variable domain (remainder filled in from reference TRBV5-1 and TRBJ1-1): KAGVTQTPRYLIKTRGQQVTLSCSPISGHRSVSWYQQTPGQGLQFLFEYFSETQRNKGNFPGRFSGRQFSNSRSEMNVSTLELGDSALYLCASSLRGGTEAFFGQGTRLTVV.

This clone has just a few counts. A far bigger clonotype differs at one base, so this is likely a read error. In nucleotides, the CDR3 is TGCAGCGTTGCAGGGAACACTGAAGCTTGCTTT. Amino acid sequence: CSVAGNTEACF. The J gene is TRBJ1-1, the V gene TRBV29-1; possibly TRBD1 for D (5 bases). Germline assignment: CDR1 SQVTM and CDR2 ANQGSEA. CDR3 length equals 11 residues.

The chain employs TRBV5-6 and TRBJ1-2; D ambiguous. V lost 4 bases to trimming and J lost 8 bases, with 18 bases between them. The CDR3 loop spans 14 amino acids. Germline V gene data show CDR1 as SGHDT and CDR2 as YYEEEE. The CDR3 region is CASSPISRLRGYTF. The CDR3 coding sequence is TGTGCCAGCAGCCCGATCTCCCGGTTGCGCGGCTACACCTTC.

The rearrangement links TRBV25-1 to TRBJ2-2; D not resolved. The CDR3 is made up of 13 amino acids. Trimming removed 4 bases from V and 1 base from J, with 4 bases in between. In germline, CDR1 is MGHDK, CDR2 SYGVNS. The CDR3 DNA follows: TGTGCCAGCAGTGGAGAGAACACCGGGGAGCTGTTTTTT. As protein: CASSGENTGELFF.

This clone came up once. The same CDR3 can be traced to other DNA sequences in this sample. V and J are TRBV11-3 and TRBJ2-1; D unresolved. With 1 base removed from V and 4 bases from J, the gap between germline ends came to 5 bases. The CDR3 runs 13 residues. Germline V gene lookup returns CDR1 SGHNT and CDR2 YENEEA. Written as DNA, the CDR3 is TGTGCCAGCAGCTTAGGGGGTTACAATGAGCAGTTCTTC. Encoded protein: CASSLGGYNEQFF. Filled out from reference TRBV11-3 and TRBJ2-1, the complete variable domain reads EAGVVQSPRYKIIEKKQPVAFWCNPISGHNTLYWYLQNLGQGPELLIRYENEEAVDDSQLPKDRFSAERLKGVDSTLKIQPAELGDSAVYLCASSLGGYNEQFFGPGTRLTVL.

This clone occurred once. V gene TRBV6-5 combines with J gene TRBJ1-5, with TRBD1 identical over 8 bases. Per germline, CDR1 MNHEY and CDR2 SVGAGI. Losses at the gene ends were 6 bases for V and 7 bases for J; bases not matched to a gene: 5. The CDR3 length is 13 residues. This chain's CDR3 is CASSQDRDQPQHF. The CDR3, as DNA: TGTGCCAGCAGCCAGGACAGGGACCAGCCCCAGCATTTT.

This chain joins TRBV28 and TRBJ2-5; D unclear. The ends were cut back, 6 bases at V and 5 bases at J, with 13 bases in the middle. Germline V gives CDR1 MDHEN, CDR2 SYDVKM. This CDR3 region has 13 residues. CDR3 sequence: CASSPPSIETQYF. Here the CDR3 DNA reads TGTGCCAGCAGCCCCCCCTCCATCGAGACCCAGTACTTC.